This entry concerns a single T cell receptor (beta chain). What it binds is not known. By 5'RACE template switching, TCR cDNA was produced, with a universal primer site and UMIs added in the process. TCRdb recomputed calls from the 5' RACE reads with MiXCR, one row per CDR3 protein. Of around 590,000 distinct CDR3 sequences in the sample, around 12% were seen once. V was pared by 6 bases and J by 0 bases, with 23 bases between. Germline lookup yields CDR1 MNHNS and CDR2 SASEGT. The CDR3 is made up of 18 amino acids. This sample is drawn from a study of T cells after yellow fever vaccination. Points from the study as a whole: There was a small share of clonotypes that showed up in both the CD4 and CD8 compartments. Most primary-vaccination clones reappeared after the booster (just under 98% CD4, approximately 88% CD8). The secondary response was weaker but peaked faster, day 5 versus 15.

V usage is TRBV6-1 and J usage is TRBJ1-1; TRBD1 might be the D (6 bases). This clonotype originated in a man younger than 45 who received the YFV17D yellow fever vaccine. The material was PBMCs, obtained on the day of the yellow fever booster vaccination. CDR3: CASSRALHGRGVNTEAFF. CDR3 DNA: TGTGCCAGCAGCCGAGCCTTGCATGGGAGGGGGGTGAACACTGAAGCTTTCTTT.